The next 30 T cell receptor beta chains were all read from a single sample in a study of blood T cell repertoires in COVID-19. TCRdb keeps only in-frame clones here, not all; method: immunoSEQ multiplex PCR. The sample includes 200,000 to 250,000 clones, over 80% of them seen just once. Specimen: PBMCs or T cells enriched from blood (not recorded which). These TCRs come from a woman under 40 who had been exposed to COVID-19.

The chain links TRBV7-2 to TRBJ1-5, with a weak D call TRBD1 (5 bases). This CDR3 is built from 16 residues. The germline gives CDR1 SGHTA, CDR2 FQGNSA. V was cut by 2 bases and J by 0 bases, with 11 bases left in between. For the CDR3, the DNA is TGTGCCAGCAGCTTAATACCGGGGGATAGCAATCAGCCCCAGCATTTT. It is translated as CASSLIPGDSNQPQHF. Full variable domain (outside the CDR3, taken from reference TRBV7-2 and TRBJ1-5): GAGVSQSPSNKVTEKGKDVELRCDPISGHTALYWYRQSLGQGLEFLIYFQGNSAPDKSGLPSDRFSAERTGGSVSTLTIQRTQQEDSAVYLCASSLIPGDSNQPQHFGDGTRLSIL.

The chain employs TRBV27 and TRBJ1-1, with TRBD1 matching 7 bases. Germline CDR1 and CDR2: MNHEY and SMNVEV (reference sequence). The CDR3 covers 14 residues. Trimming at V came to 2 bases and at J to 6 bases, leaving 6 bases not matched to a gene. CDR3 loop: CASSLTGVKPEAFF. The CDR3 nucleotides read TGTGCCAGCAGTTTAACAGGGGTTAAGCCTGAAGCTTTCTTT.

V and J are TRBV2 and TRBJ1-1, with TRBD1 matching over 10 bases. Germline V gives CDR1 SNHLY, CDR2 FYNNEI. The CDR3 loop spans 14 amino acids. The V and J ends lost 6 bases and 4 bases, in that order; junction bases with no gene match: 5. Written as DNA, the CDR3 is TGTGCCAGCAGAGCCGGGACAGGGGCCACTGAAGCTTTCTTT. This codes for CASRAGTGATEAFF.

The chain links TRBV9 to TRBJ2-1; 8 bases are shared with TRBD1. Germline CDR1 is SGDLS and CDR2 is YYNGEE. This CDR3 has 15 amino acids. The junction had 2 bases not matched to a gene; V was cut back by 3 bases and J by 0 bases. This chain's CDR3 is CASSEQGVSYNEQFF. The CDR3 DNA reads as TGTGCCAGCAGCGAACAGGGGGTCTCCTACAATGAGCAGTTCTTC. Looking up the rest from reference TRBV9 and TRBJ2-1 gives the full variable domain: DSGVTQTPKHLITATGQRVTLRCSPRSGDLSVYWYQQSLDQGLQFLIQYYNGEERAKGNILERFSAQQFPDLHSELNLSSLELGDSALYFCASSEQGVSYNEQFFGPGTRLTVL.

This clone was found once. The chain joins TRBV7-7 to TRBJ2-5; 12 nucleotides line up with TRBD2. Germline values: CDR1 SSHAT, CDR2 FNYEAQ (reference sequence). Losses at the gene ends were 5 bases for V and 2 bases for J; bases not matched to a gene: 6. CDR3 length: 16 amino acids. CDR3 bases: TGTGCCAGCAGCGCACTACTAGCGGGAGGTCAAGAGACCCAGTACTTC. It yields the protein CASSALLAGGQETQYF. Using reference TRBV7-7 and TRBJ2-5 for the parts outside the CDR3, the full variable domain is GAGVSQSPRYKVTKRGQDVTLRCDPISSHATLYWYQQALGQGPEFLTYFNYEAQPDKSGLPSDRFSAERPEGSISTLTIQRTEQRDSAMYRCASSALLAGGQETQYFGPGTRLLVL.

DNA of the CDR3: TGTGCCATCAACCCCTCGGACAGGGGTCAAGATACGCAGTATTTT. Translation: CAINPSDRGQDTQYF. J is TRBJ2-3 and V is TRBV10-3; 9 bases are shared with TRBD1. The germline V gene encodes CDR1 ENHRY and CDR2 SYGVKD. V shed 7 bases and J 5 bases; nucleotides not matched to a gene: 10. The CDR3 is 15 residues long.

The chain recombines TRBV18 with TRBJ2-7; 9 nucleotides line up with TRBD1. The junction had 8 bases not matched to a gene; V was cut back by 3 bases and J by 5 bases. CDR1 is KGHSH, CDR2 LQKENI, per germline. CDR3 length: 15 amino acids. The CDR3 here is CASSPRTGVLDEQYF. The CDR3 DNA is TGTGCCAGCTCACCCCGGACAGGGGTCCTGGACGAGCAGTACTTC.

The V gene is TRBV19, the J gene TRBJ1-4, with D possibly being TRBD1 (6 bases). The germline V gene has CDR1 LNHDA and CDR2 SQIVND (reference sequence). V lost 5 bases to trimming and J lost 7 bases, with 17 bases between them. The CDR3 has 15 residues. CDR3 loop: CASSFQTGRSEKLFF. Here the CDR3 DNA reads TGTGCCAGTAGTTTTCAAACAGGGCGTAGTGAAAAACTGTTTTTT.

This clone was seen a single time. V is TRBV6-5 and J is TRBJ1-2; 9 positions agree with TRBD1. This CDR3 region has 14 residues. CDR1 is MNHEY, CDR2 SVGAGI, per germline. V shed 5 bases and J 5 bases; nucleotides not matched to a gene: 6. CDR3 region: CASSPFGQGYGYTF. The CDR3 DNA sequence: TGTGCCAGCAGTCCATTCGGACAGGGGTATGGCTACACCTTC.

This clone has only one observation. The J gene is TRBJ1-2, the V gene TRBV14; unclear D gene. The germline V and J ends were trimmed by 0 bases and 3 bases, with 8 bases remaining between them. Germline loops: CDR1 SGHDN, CDR2 FVKESK. The CDR3 is 14 residues long. CDR3 in amino acids: CASSQESPYYGYTF. CDR3 nucleotides: TGTGCCAGCAGCCAAGAGAGCCCATACTATGGCTACACCTTC.

The CDR3 sequence: CAWSPGRPNTEAFF. The CDR3 coding sequence is TGTGCCTGGAGTCCTGGGAGGCCCAACACTGAAGCTTTCTTT. V gene TRBV30 combines with J gene TRBJ1-1; D is ambiguous. V was cut by 2 bases and J by 2 bases, with 12 bases left in between. The CDR3 loop spans 14 amino acids. Germline V gene data show CDR1 as GTSNPN and CDR2 as SVGIG (reference sequence). Based on the CDR3 plus reference TRBV30 and TRBJ1-1, the full variable domain is SQTIHQWPATLVQPVGSPLSLECTVEGTSNPNLYWYRQAAGRGLQLLFYSVGIGQISSEVPQNLSASRPQDRQFILSSKKLLLSDSGFYLCAWSPGRPNTEAFFGQGTRLTVV.

The rearrangement uses TRBV7-6 and TRBJ1-3, with 7 bases identical to TRBD1. Per germline, CDR1 SGHVS and CDR2 FNYEAQ. The CDR3 length is 15 residues. The V segment lost 1 base and the J segment 1 base; nucleotides outside the gene matches: 1. The CDR3 loop is CASSLEGQSGNTIYF. CDR3 sequence (DNA): TGTGCCAGCAGCTTAGAGGGACAGTCTGGAAACACCATATATTTT.

V is TRBV11-2 and J is TRBJ2-7, with D perhaps matching TRBD2 (6 bases). The CDR3 has 15 amino acids. Germline V gene sequence: CDR1 SGHAT, CDR2 FQNNGV. V lost 2 bases and J 4 bases, leaving 15 bases between the germline ends. CDR3 loop: CASSLSGPLFYEQYF. CDR3 sequence (DNA): TGTGCCAGCAGCTTAAGCGGGCCACTTTTTTACGAGCAGTACTTC.

The rearrangement links TRBV10-2 to TRBJ2-5, with 9 positions matching TRBD2. The CDR3 spans 15 residues. The germline V gene has CDR1 WSHSY and CDR2 SAAADI. With 4 bases clipped from V and 5 bases from J, the junction kept 8 bases outside the gene matches. CDR3 sequence: CASSAIAGAIETQYF. The CDR3 coding sequence is TGCGCCAGCAGTGCGATAGCGGGAGCTATCGAGACCCAGTACTTC.

The rearrangement joins TRBV5-1 to TRBJ2-7; TRBD1 agrees at 8 bases. CDR1 SGHRS and CDR2 YFSETQ come from the germline V gene. The CDR3 is 16 amino acids. Trimming cost V 0 bases and J 2 bases; bases outside gene matches: 7. This CDR3 reads CASSLGPGQATYEQYF. CDR3 nucleotides: TGCGCCAGCAGCTTGGGGCCGGGACAGGCGACCTACGAGCAGTACTTC.

The chain uses TRBV7-9 and TRBJ1-2; the match to TRBD1 covers 7 bases. J lost 4 bases, V lost 4 bases, and 6 bases had no gene match. The length of the CDR3 is 14 residues. The V gene's germline CDR1 is SEHNR and CDR2 FQNEAQ (reference sequence). This CDR3 is CASSSGRGAYGYTF. Written as DNA, the CDR3 is TGTGCCAGCAGCTCTGGCAGGGGGGCCTATGGCTACACCTTC. The full variable domain, rest sourced from reference TRBV7-9 and TRBJ1-2, is DTGVSQNPRHKITKRGQNVTFRCDPISEHNRLYWYRQTLGQGPEFLTYFQNEAQLEKSRLLSDRFSAERPKGSFSTLEIQRTEQGDSAMYLCASSSGRGAYGYTFGSGTRLTVV.

CDR3 in amino acids: CASSPKAGLALGEAFF. CDR3 bases: TGTGCCAGCTCACCAAAGGCGGGGTTAGCCTTGGGTGAAGCTTTCTTT. The chain joins TRBV18 to TRBJ1-1; D not certain. Germline V lookup: CDR1 KGHSH, CDR2 LQKENI. V lost 2 bases, J lost 7 bases, and 20 bases lay in between. There are 16 residues in the CDR3.

The chain uses TRBV10-3 and TRBJ1-3, with D tentatively TRBD1 (5 bases). The CDR3 has 16 residues. Germline V gene sequence: CDR1 ENHRY, CDR2 SYGVKD. With 1 base removed from V and 4 bases from J, the gap between germline ends came to 14 bases. CDR3 DNA: TGTGCCATCAGTGAGTGGGGCCTCTCCCGGGGAAACACCATATATTTT. Residues: CAISEWGLSRGNTIYF.

This chain uses TRBV19 with TRBJ1-1; D is unclear. This CDR3 spans 14 amino acids. Trimming removed 7 bases from V and 1 base from J, with 13 bases in between. Germline-derived CDR1 and CDR2 are LNHDA and SQIVND (reference sequence). Written as DNA, the CDR3 is TGTGCCAGTACACTAAAAGCGGGGAACACTGAAGCTTTCTTT. Its translation is CASTLKAGNTEAFF. The full variable domain, its missing parts supplied by reference TRBV19 and TRBJ1-1, is DGGITQSPKYLFRKEGQNVTLSCEQNLNHDAMYWYRQDPGQGLRLIYYSQIVNDFQKGDIAEGYSVSREKKESFPLTVTSAQKNPTAFYLCASTLKAGNTEAFFGQGTRLTVV.

The chain employs TRBV28 and TRBJ2-1, with 13 bases aligning to TRBD2. This CDR3 is 17 amino acids long. Germline CDR1 and CDR2: MDHEN and SYDVKM. V was pared by 5 bases and J by 2 bases, with 6 bases of the junction left unmatched. Here the CDR3 reads CASSPGLAGDPYNEQFF. The CDR3 DNA follows: TGTGCCAGCAGTCCTGGACTAGCGGGAGATCCCTACAATGAGCAGTTCTTC.

This clone showed up just once. The rearrangement joins TRBV30 to TRBJ2-7; perhaps TRBD1 as D (5 bases). V lost 4 bases, J lost 4 bases, and 14 bases lay in between. The CDR3 spans 13 residues. Per germline, CDR1 GTSNPN and CDR2 SVGIG (reference sequence). The CDR3 DNA reads as TGTGCCTGGACCGTGACAGTAGGGTACGAGCAGTACTTC. Its translation is CAWTVTVGYEQYF.

V gene TRBV6-5 combines with J gene TRBJ2-7; 8 bases align to TRBD1. Trimming took 2 bases from V and 6 from J; bases not matched to a gene: 9. The CDR3 consists of 15 residues. Germline CDR1 and CDR2: MNHEY and SVGAGI. The CDR3 nucleotides read TGTGCCAGCAGTTACGGTACAGGGGGTTGGGGCGAGCAGTACTTC. It yields the protein CASSYGTGGWGEQYF.

The V and J genes are TRBV5-1 and TRBJ2-5; D not certain. Germline CDR1 is SGHRS and CDR2 is YFSETQ. Trimming took 7 bases from V and 4 from J, leaving 11 bases between them. The CDR3 has 12 residues. CDR3 in amino acids: CASFGSGETQYF. CDR3 nucleotides: TGCGCCAGCTTTGGTTCGGGAGAGACCCAGTACTTC.

The table lists this clone with a count of one. The sample contains more than one DNA sequence encoding this CDR3. The genes are TRBV5-1 and TRBJ1-1, with TRBD1 identical over 8 bases. Germline V gene sequence: CDR1 SGHRS, CDR2 YFSETQ. CDR3 length: 14 amino acids. Losses at the gene ends were 4 bases for V and 5 bases for J; bases not matched to a gene: 7. The CDR3 sequence: CASSPGTGVTEAFF. CDR3 DNA sequence: TGCGCCAGCAGCCCCGGGACAGGTGTAACTGAAGCTTTCTTT.

V usage is TRBV12-3 or TRBV12-4 and J usage is TRBJ1-1, with 7 positions matching TRBD1. The CDR3 spans 12 residues. With V trimmed by 6 bases and J by 7 bases, 5 bases remained unmatched. Written as DNA, the CDR3 is TGTGCCAGCAGATACCGACAGGGTGAAGCTTTCTTT. Amino acids: CASRYRQGEAFF.

The V call is TRBV24-1, the J call TRBJ1-4, with D unclear. In germline, CDR1 is KGHDR, CDR2 SFDVKD. CDR3 length: 16 amino acids. V gave up 9 bases and J gave up 5 bases, with 21 bases separating them. CDR3 bases: TGTGCCACCGGAGCTTTGGATTTTGGAATGAATGAAAAACTGTTTTTT. Its protein product is CATGALDFGMNEKLFF.

The genes are TRBV6-5 and TRBJ1-4; D might be TRBD1 (5 bases). The germline gives CDR1 MNHEY, CDR2 SVGAGI. The V end was cut by 10 bases, the J end by 8 bases, with 20 bases between. The CDR3 extends over 14 amino acids. DNA of the CDR3: TGTGCCACTCACAGGATAGGGTTTGAGGAAAAACTGTTTTTT. The encoded protein is CATHRIGFEEKLFF.

The chain recombines TRBV11-3 with TRBJ1-1; D might be TRBD1 (5 bases). Germline lookup yields CDR1 SGHNT and CDR2 YENEEA. This CDR3 has 13 amino acids. The ends were cut back, 4 bases at V and 3 bases at J, with 9 bases in the middle. CDR3 DNA sequence: TGTGCCAGCAGCTCACCGGGGGACACTGAAGCTTTCTTT. This gives the protein CASSSPGDTEAFF.

This clone was counted a single time. The J gene is TRBJ1-1, the V gene TRBV7-9; 9 nucleotides agree with TRBD1. Germline loops: CDR1 SEHNR, CDR2 FQNEAQ (reference sequence). Trimming removed 1 base from V and 6 bases from J; junction bases left unmatched: 6. The length of the CDR3 is 15 residues. The CDR3: CASSLGETGGPEAFF. In DNA, the CDR3 is TGTGCCAGCAGCTTAGGGGAGACAGGGGGGCCTGAAGCTTTCTTT.

The chain joins TRBV7-2 to TRBJ2-2; possible D gene TRBD2, 5 bases. Deletions cut 3 bases from V and 4 bases from J, with 12 bases between. Germline assignment: CDR1 SGHTA and CDR2 FQGNSA. CDR3 length: 15 residues. As DNA, the CDR3 is TGTGCCAGCAGCTTGGTGGCGGGTTCCACCGGGGAGCTGTTTTTT. Encoded protein: CASSLVAGSTGELFF.